Sequencing of this T cell receptor (beta chain) was carried out in a study of blood T cell repertoires in COVID-19. Study background: Samples came from the United States, Italy and Spain, spanning acute and convalescent COVID-19. PBMCs, B-cell-depleted T cells, or T cells provided the cDNA or gDNA that made up the material.

Original methodology: Estimates of nucleated cell counts were drawn from the amplification of reference gene primers. Assay used: immunoSEQ multiplex PCR; TCRdb lists only in-frame clones, some missing. Clone size and V and J calls were adopted from that table, with D and trimming inferred from the DNA. The sample yields approximately 110,000 clones, approximately 85% seen once. V shed 0 bases and J shed 1 base, with 7 bases lying between them. This CDR3 comprises 14 residues. Germline assignment: CDR1 SGHNT and CDR2 YYREEE (reference sequence). The chain joins TRBV5-4 to TRBJ1-2, with D hard to call. Sequencing was done on a sample of peripheral blood. The sequence derives from a man between 50 and 59 years old with acute or convalescent COVID-19. The CDR3 DNA reads as TGTGCCAGCAGCTTGGACAGTATTAACTATGGCTACACCTTC. As protein: CASSLDSINYGYTF.